These 30 T cell receptor beta chains came from one sample sequenced in a study of OX40 agonist ivuxolimab in advanced cancers. Some clones are missing from TCRdb's copy, which holds only in-frame ones; the method was immunoSEQ multiplex PCR. The sample lists 69,000 or so clones; 85% were seen once. The input for sequencing was CD4+ or CD8+ T cells sorted from blood, taken in a trial of the OX40 agonist ivuxolimab. These receptors all come from an adult with an advanced solid tumor such as melanoma, head and neck, liver or kidney cancer.

This clone has only one observation. The chain combines TRBV4-1 with TRBJ2-1, with 13 bases fitting TRBD2. Germline V gene data show CDR1 as MGHRA and CDR2 as YSYEKL. J was trimmed by 2 bases and V by 1 base; bases with no gene match: 5. The CDR3 length is 18 residues. CDR3 DNA: TGCGCCAGCAGCCAAGGAGAACTAGCGGGGGGGACCTACAATGAGCAGTTCTTC. Amino acid sequence: CASSQGELAGGTYNEQFF.

This chain joins TRBV7-2 and TRBJ2-7, with TRBD2 matching 11 bases. The CDR3 is 16 residues long. The germline gives CDR1 SGHTA, CDR2 FQGNSA. V was pared by 5 bases and J by 0 bases, with 6 bases of the junction left unmatched. The CDR3 bases are TGTGCCAGCAGCCCGATTAGCGGGAGGGCCTCCTACGAGCAGTACTTC. Its protein product is CASSPISGRASYEQYF.

V gene TRBV30 combines with J gene TRBJ2-1; 10 positions match TRBD2. The CDR3 contains 13 residues. Germline loops: CDR1 GTSNPN, CDR2 SVGIG (reference sequence). Trimming took 4 bases from V and 8 from J; bases not matched to a gene: 5. The DNA of the CDR3 is TGTGCCTGGACTAGCGGGAGTGGTTATGAGCAGTTCTTC. Residues: CAWTSGSGYEQFF.

This chain uses TRBV20-1 with TRBJ2-3; the D gene is possibly TRBD2 (5 bases). The CDR3 is 11 residues long. V was trimmed by 7 bases and J by 3 bases, leaving 8 bases between them. Germline-derived CDR1 and CDR2 are DFQATT and SNEGSKA (reference sequence). CDR3 DNA: TGCAGTGGGACGGGAACAGATACGCAGTATTTT. This translates into CSGTGTDTQYF.

The chain is built from TRBV10-3 and TRBJ2-1, with 9 bases that match TRBD1. This CDR3 comprises 14 residues. V shed 3 bases, J shed 8 bases, and the junction held 5 bases outside the gene matches. Germline assignment: CDR1 ENHRY and CDR2 SYGVKD. CDR3: CAISDFGTGYEQFF. As DNA, the CDR3 is TGTGCCATCAGTGACTTCGGGACAGGGTATGAGCAGTTCTTC.

The rearrangement uses TRBV19 and TRBJ1-2; D may be TRBD1 (5 bases). CDR1 and CDR2 from the germline V gene are LNHDA and SQIVND (reference sequence). V was cut by 7 bases and J by 4 bases, with 16 bases left in between. CDR3 size: 14 residues. CDR3 in amino acids: CASIMVGEGYGYTF. CDR3 nucleotide sequence: TGTGCCAGTATCATGGTGGGGGAAGGCTATGGCTACACCTTC.

This chain links TRBV5-6 with TRBJ2-7; tentative D call: TRBD1 (6 bases). Germline V CDR1 and CDR2: SGHDT, YYEEEE. V lost 0 bases to trimming and J lost 2 bases, with 9 bases between them. This CDR3 is built from 14 residues. CDR3 sequence (DNA): TGTGCCAGCAGCTTGGGTCCAGGGGCCTACGAGCAGTACTTC. Its translation: CASSLGPGAYEQYF.

This rearrangement joins TRBV30 to TRBJ1-2; 8 positions agree with TRBD1. With 3 bases clipped from V and 8 bases from J, the junction kept 2 bases outside the gene matches. In germline, CDR1 is GTSNPN, CDR2 SVGIG (reference sequence). This CDR3 has 11 residues. CDR3 residues: CAWSTGGGYTF. As DNA, the CDR3 is TGTGCCTGGAGCACAGGGGGGGGCTACACCTTC.

This clone occurred a few times. The V call is TRBV7-9, the J call TRBJ1-1, with 10 bases identical to TRBD1. The CDR3 is 14 amino acids. Germline V gives CDR1 SEHNR, CDR2 FQNEAQ (reference sequence). Losses at the gene ends were 7 bases for V and 1 base for J; bases not matched to a gene: 3. The CDR3 coding sequence is TGTGCCAGCACCCGACAGGGGGCGAACACTGAAGCTTTCTTT. This gives the protein CASTRQGANTEAFF.

This clone was picked up a small number of times. The chain joins TRBV2 to TRBJ1-1, with 8 bases that match TRBD1. This CDR3 has 14 amino acids. V shed 6 bases and J 4 bases; nucleotides not matched to a gene: 7. Germline values: CDR1 SNHLY, CDR2 FYNNEI. This CDR3 reads CASRRGTGGTEAFF. For the CDR3, the DNA is TGTGCCAGCAGGAGGGGTACAGGGGGCACTGAAGCTTTCTTT.

This chain connects TRBV7-6 to TRBJ2-5, with D perhaps matching TRBD2 (7 bases). This CDR3 is 17 amino acids long. Germline V lookup: CDR1 SGHVS, CDR2 FNYEAQ. V was shortened by 3 bases and J by 4 bases, with 21 bases between the two germline ends. The DNA of the CDR3 is TGTGCCAGCAGCTTCCGCTTTGGGGGGGGGCTGACAGAGACCCAGTACTTC. Its translation: CASSFRFGGGLTETQYF.

The chain joins TRBV4-1 to TRBJ1-5, with D unclear. V was pared by 4 bases and J by 4 bases, with 17 bases between. The CDR3 runs to 16 residues. Germline CDR1 MGHRA, CDR2 YSYEKL. In DNA, the CDR3 is TGCGCCAGCAGCCGTATCCCGGGCGGAACGAATCAGCCCCAGCATTTT. Protein: CASSRIPGGTNQPQHF.

J is TRBJ2-5 and V is TRBV28, with TRBD2 as a possible D gene (5 bases). V lost 6 bases to trimming and J lost 3 bases, with 14 bases between them. This CDR3 is 14 amino acids long. From germline, CDR1 is MDHEN and CDR2 SYDVKM. As DNA, the CDR3 is TGTGCCAGCAGCCGTTCGACGGGGAAAGAGACCCAGTACTTC. It is translated as CASSRSTGKETQYF.

The J gene is TRBJ1-5, the V gene TRBV5-6; D is possibly TRBD1 (5 bases). The length of the CDR3 is 17 residues. Germline V gene data show CDR1 as SGHDT and CDR2 as YYEEEE. The V end was cut by 6 bases, the J end by 0 bases, with 19 bases between. The CDR3 DNA sequence: TGTGCCAGCAACCTTGGCGGGACGCTAGATAGCAATCAGCCCCAGCATTTT. It yields the protein CASNLGGTLDSNQPQHF. The full variable domain, its missing parts supplied by reference TRBV5-6 and TRBJ1-5, is DAGVTQSPTHLIKTRGQQVTLRCSPKSGHDTVSWYQQALGQGPQFIFQYYEEEERQRGNFPDRFSGHQFPNYSSELNVNALLLGDSALYLCASNLGGTLDSNQPQHFGDGTRLSIL.

V usage is TRBV5-1 and J usage is TRBJ1-1; TRBD1 might be the D (5 bases). The CDR3 consists of 15 residues. V was clipped by 0 bases and J by 5 bases, with 14 bases between them. Germline V CDR1 and CDR2: SGHRS, YFSETQ. The CDR3 coding sequence is TGCGCCAGCAGCTTGGATGTAGGGGCGGGGACTGAAGCTTTCTTT. Translated, it gives CASSLDVGAGTEAFF.

This chain joins TRBV5-1 and TRBJ1-5; D gene uncertain. Trimming removed 0 bases from V and 0 bases from J, with 7 bases in between. The V gene's germline CDR1 is SGHRS and CDR2 YFSETQ. CDR3 length: 15 residues. This CDR3 reads CASSLDSPSNQPQHF. The CDR3 region has the DNA TGCGCCAGCAGCTTGGACAGCCCTAGCAATCAGCCCCAGCATTTT.

V and J are TRBV4-3 and TRBJ1-5; weak D call: TRBD1 (5 bases). The CDR3 runs 15 residues. Germline V lookup: CDR1 LGHNA, CDR2 YSLEER. V was cut by 0 bases and J by 7 bases, with 13 bases left in between. The CDR3 DNA reads as TGCGCCAGCAGCCAAGATCTACAGGCGAACCAGCCCCAGCATTTT. This encodes CASSQDLQANQPQHF.

The chain recombines TRBV20-1 with TRBJ1-1; D gene unclear. The CDR3 loop spans 11 amino acids. Trimming pared 7 bases from V and 2 bases from J, leaving 8 bases between. CDR1 and CDR2 from the germline V gene are DFQATT and SNEGSKA (reference sequence). Here the CDR3 reads CSGRENTEAFF. The CDR3 DNA sequence: TGCAGTGGACGGGAAAACACTGAAGCTTTCTTT.

The chain recombines TRBV28 with TRBJ2-5, with 7 nucleotides matching TRBD1. Germline lookup yields CDR1 MDHEN and CDR2 SYDVKM. The V segment lost 3 bases and the J segment 6 bases; nucleotides outside the gene matches: 4. The CDR3 spans 13 residues. The CDR3 loop reads CASSLRGPKTQYF. The CDR3 coding sequence is TGTGCCAGCAGTTTGAGGGGGCCGAAGACCCAGTACTTC.

V and J are TRBV6-5 and TRBJ1-3, with TRBD1 identical over 11 bases. Germline V lookup: CDR1 MNHEY, CDR2 SVGAGI. The CDR3 has 15 residues. V was pared by 5 bases and J by 6 bases, with 6 bases of the junction left unmatched. In nucleotides, the CDR3 is TGTGCCAGCAGTCCTGGGACAGGGGGTTTAAACACCATATATTTT. As protein: CASSPGTGGLNTIYF.

V and J are TRBV9 and TRBJ2-3, with TRBD2 matching 7 bases. Germline CDR1 reads SGDLS; CDR2 reads YYNGEE. The CDR3 is 16 amino acids. Trimming at V came to 3 bases and at J to 0 bases, leaving 7 bases not matched to a gene. The CDR3 sequence: CASSGPSGASTDTQYF. CDR3 nucleotide sequence: TGTGCCAGCAGCGGACCTAGCGGTGCTAGCACAGATACGCAGTATTTT.

V is TRBV27 and J is TRBJ2-1; 9 bases are a match to TRBD1. Germline CDR1 and CDR2: MNHEY and SMNVEV (reference sequence). This CDR3 has 16 residues. V trimming: 4 bases; J trimming: 5 bases; junction bases outside the gene matches: 9. DNA of the CDR3: TGTGCCAGCAGTTCCGCCGGGACAGGGTACAACAATGAGCAGTTCTTC. It specifies CASSSAGTGYNNEQFF.

This sequence joins TRBV2 and TRBJ1-2; no firm D call. Trimming pared 1 base from V and 6 bases from J, leaving 9 bases between. The germline gives CDR1 SNHLY, CDR2 FYNNEI. The CDR3 is 13 residues long. The CDR3 sequence is CASSEDNQNGYTF. The CDR3 bases are TGTGCCAGCAGTGAAGATAACCAGAATGGCTACACCTTC.

The chain uses TRBV18 and TRBJ2-5; maybe TRBD2 (6 bases). The germline V gene encodes CDR1 KGHSH and CDR2 LQKENI. The CDR3 is 15 amino acids. The V gene lost 2 bases and the J gene lost 4 bases, with 14 bases spanning the gap. In DNA, the CDR3 is TGTGCCAGCTCACCAGTTAATCAGGGAGGAGAGACCCAGTACTTC. Encoded protein: CASSPVNQGGETQYF.

The rearrangement links TRBV7-8 to TRBJ2-5; TRBD2 agrees at 8 bases. The CDR3 is made up of 16 amino acids. Germline V gene data show CDR1 as SGHVS and CDR2 as FQNEAQ. V shed 0 bases, J shed 2 bases, and the junction held 5 bases outside the gene matches. CDR3 sequence (DNA): TGTGCCAGCAGCTTAGCGTTGGGCGGGGGGCAAGAGACCCAGTACTTC. Amino acid sequence: CASSLALGGGQETQYF.

This chain links TRBV15 with TRBJ1-2; D might be TRBD1 (5 bases). Per germline, CDR1 LNHNV and CDR2 YYDKDF (reference sequence). The CDR3 sequence is 13 residues long. V lost 6 bases to trimming and J lost 2 bases, with 10 bases between them. The CDR3 region is CATSRDRNYGYTF. The CDR3 DNA is TGTGCCACCAGTCGGGACCGAAACTATGGCTACACCTTC. Filled out from reference TRBV15 and TRBJ1-2, the complete variable domain reads DAMVIQNPRYQVTQFGKPVTLSCSQTLNHNVMYWYQQKSSQAPKLLFHYYDKDFNNEADTPDNFQSRRPNTSFCFLDIRSPGLGDTAMYLCATSRDRNYGYTFGSGTRLTVV.

The rearrangement links TRBV28 to TRBJ1-2; 8 bases map to TRBD1. Germline values: CDR1 MDHEN, CDR2 SYDVKM. The CDR3 is 13 residues long. The junction had 9 bases not matched to a gene; V was cut back by 10 bases and J by 5 bases. CDR3 coding DNA: TGTGCCACACCATCGGGGACAGGTTATGGCTACACCTTC. As protein: CATPSGTGYGYTF.

The chain uses TRBV11-2 and TRBJ2-5; D ambiguous. Trimming pared 5 bases from V and 2 bases from J, leaving 3 bases between. CDR3 length: 11 residues. The germline gives CDR1 SGHAT, CDR2 FQNNGV. CDR3 in amino acids: CASSKQETQYF. The CDR3 DNA sequence: TGTGCCAGCAGCAAACAAGAGACCCAGTACTTC.

This rearrangement joins TRBV6-4 to TRBJ2-3; 10 nucleotides line up with TRBD1. The CDR3 contains 15 residues. V was clipped by 6 bases and J by 6 bases; unmatched bases: 9. In germline, CDR1 is MRHNA, CDR2 SNTAGT. The CDR3 region is CASSPRDRGSDTQYF. The CDR3, as DNA: TGTGCCAGCAGCCCCCGGGACAGGGGTAGTGATACGCAGTATTTT.

This sequence joins TRBV11-2 and TRBJ2-1; 7 bases line up with TRBD2. The CDR3 has 15 amino acids. Per the germline V gene, CDR1 is SGHAT and CDR2 is FQNNGV. V lost 7 bases, J lost 2 bases, and 8 bases stayed unmatched. The CDR3 region is CASTISGTAYNEQFF. CDR3 nucleotide sequence: TGTGCCAGCACCATCAGCGGGACCGCCTACAATGAGCAGTTCTTC.